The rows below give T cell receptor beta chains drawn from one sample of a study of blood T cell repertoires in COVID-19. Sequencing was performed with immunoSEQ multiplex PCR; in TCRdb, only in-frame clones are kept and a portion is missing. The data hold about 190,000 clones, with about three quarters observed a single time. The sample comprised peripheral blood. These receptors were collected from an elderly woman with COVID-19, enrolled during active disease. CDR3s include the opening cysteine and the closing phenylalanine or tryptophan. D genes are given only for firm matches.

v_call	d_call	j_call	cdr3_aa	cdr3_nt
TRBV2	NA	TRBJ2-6	CASSERGTGANVLTF	TGTGCCAGCAGTGAACGGGGGACTGGGGCCAACGTCCTGACTTTC
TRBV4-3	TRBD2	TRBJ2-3	CASSLVSGGENTQYF	TGCGCCAGCAGCCTCGTTAGCGGGGGGGAAAATACGCAGTATTTT
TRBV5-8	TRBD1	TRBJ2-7	CASSHRDRSSYEQYF	TGTGCCAGCAGCCACCGGGACAGGAGCTCCTACGAGCAGTACTTC
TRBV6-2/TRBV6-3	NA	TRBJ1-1	CASSQDSFTEAFF	TGTGCCAGCAGTCAGGACAGTTTCACTGAAGCTTTCTTT
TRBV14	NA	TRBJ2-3	CASSQDWRGPDTQYF	TGTGCCAGCAGCCAAGATTGGCGGGGGCCAGATACGCAGTATTTT
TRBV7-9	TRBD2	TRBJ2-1	CASSKNRGLAGGPRLEQFF	TGTGCCAGCAGCAAGAACCGGGGACTAGCGGGAGGGCCGAGGCTTGAGCAGTTCTTC
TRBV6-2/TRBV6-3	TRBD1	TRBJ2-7	CASSLRTGGFPSGFEQYF	TGTGCCAGCAGTTTGAGGACAGGGGGCTTCCCGTCGGGTTTTGAGCAGTACTTC
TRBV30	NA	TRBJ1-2	CAWSVGGYGYTF	TGTGCCTGGAGTGTGGGGGGATATGGCTACACCTTC
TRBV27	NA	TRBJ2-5	CASSLARGEETQYF	TGTGCCAGCAGTTTAGCCAGGGGCGAAGAGACCCAGTACTTC
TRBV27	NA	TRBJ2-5	CASSLQETQYF	TGTGCCAGCAGCCTTCAAGAGACCCAGTACTTC